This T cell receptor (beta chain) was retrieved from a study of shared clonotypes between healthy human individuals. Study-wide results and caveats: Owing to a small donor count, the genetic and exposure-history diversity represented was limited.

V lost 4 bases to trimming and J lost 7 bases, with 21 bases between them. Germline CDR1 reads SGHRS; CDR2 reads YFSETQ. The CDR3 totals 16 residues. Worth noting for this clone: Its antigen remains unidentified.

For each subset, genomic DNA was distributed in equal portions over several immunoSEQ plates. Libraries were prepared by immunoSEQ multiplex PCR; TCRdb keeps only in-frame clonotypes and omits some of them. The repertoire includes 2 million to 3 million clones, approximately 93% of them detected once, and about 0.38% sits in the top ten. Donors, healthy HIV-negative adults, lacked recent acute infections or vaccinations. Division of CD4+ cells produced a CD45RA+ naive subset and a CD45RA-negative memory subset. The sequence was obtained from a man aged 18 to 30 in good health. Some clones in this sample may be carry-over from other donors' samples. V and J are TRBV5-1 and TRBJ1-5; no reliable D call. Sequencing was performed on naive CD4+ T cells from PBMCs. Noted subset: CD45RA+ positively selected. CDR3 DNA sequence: TGCGCCAGCAGCCCACTCGCGGTAATTAGAAGGCAGCCCCAGCATTTT. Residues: CASSPLAVIRRQPQHF. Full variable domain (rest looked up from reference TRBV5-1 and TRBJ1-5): KAGVTQTPRYLIKTRGQQVTLSCSPISGHRSVSWYQQTPGQGLQFLFEYFSETQRNKGNFPGRFSGRQFSNSRSEMNVSTLELGDSALYLCASSPLAVIRRQPQHFGDGTRLSIL.